Sequencing of this T cell receptor beta chain was carried out in a study of cytotoxic CD8 clonotypes in ibrutinib-treated CLL. Across the study: Response was recorded as partial in some 24 patients and complete in 2; at median roughly 68 months, 14 remained remitted and some twelve had progressed. Study results and caveats: Public clonotypes occurred uncommonly; on treatment, they contracted or remained stable. The study found baseline clonality above age-matched healthy donors, tracking circulating CD8+ T-cell counts. Whereas clonality rose at ibrutinib response, it declined toward baseline at progression.

Libraries were prepared by immunoSEQ multiplex PCR; TCRdb keeps only in-frame clonotypes and omits some of them. The sample consists of 150,000 to 200,000 clones, roughly 90% of them appearing once. For this clone: The target antigen is unknown.

Trimming pared 2 bases from V and 0 bases from J, leaving 8 bases between. CDR3 length: 14 amino acids. Per the germline V gene, CDR1 is LNHDA and CDR2 is SQIVND (reference sequence). The chain employs TRBV19 and TRBJ2-7; D gene uncertain. The receptor was isolated from a human donor with chronic lymphocytic leukemia. This material consisted of PBMCs, taken at disease progression, from a patient treated with ibrutinib. CDR3 nucleotide sequence: TGTGCCAGTAGTATATCCACCCACTCCTACGAGCAGTACTTC. Its protein is CASSISTHSYEQYF.